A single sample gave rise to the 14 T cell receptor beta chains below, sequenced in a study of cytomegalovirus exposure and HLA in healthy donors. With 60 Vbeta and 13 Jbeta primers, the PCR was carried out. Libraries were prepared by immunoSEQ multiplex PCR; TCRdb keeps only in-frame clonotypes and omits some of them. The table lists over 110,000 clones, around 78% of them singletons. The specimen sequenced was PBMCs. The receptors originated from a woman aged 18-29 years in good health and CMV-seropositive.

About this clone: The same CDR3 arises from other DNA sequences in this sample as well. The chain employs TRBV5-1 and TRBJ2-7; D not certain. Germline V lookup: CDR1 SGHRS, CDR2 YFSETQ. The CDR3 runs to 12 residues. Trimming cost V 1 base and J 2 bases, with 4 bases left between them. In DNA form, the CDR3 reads TGCGCCAGCAGCTTGACAGCCTACGAGCAGTACTTC. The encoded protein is CASSLTAYEQYF. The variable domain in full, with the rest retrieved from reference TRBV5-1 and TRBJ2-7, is KAGVTQTPRYLIKTRGQQVTLSCSPISGHRSVSWYQQTPGQGLQFLFEYFSETQRNKGNFPGRFSGRQFSNSRSEMNVSTLELGDSALYLCASSLTAYEQYFGPGTRLTVT.

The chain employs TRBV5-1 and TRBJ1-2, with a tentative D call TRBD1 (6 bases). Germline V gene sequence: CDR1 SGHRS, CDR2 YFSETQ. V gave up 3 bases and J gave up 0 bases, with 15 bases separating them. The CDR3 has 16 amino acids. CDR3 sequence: CASSWKFRTANYGYTF. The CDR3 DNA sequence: TGCGCCAGCAGCTGGAAATTTAGGACAGCTAACTATGGCTACACCTTC.

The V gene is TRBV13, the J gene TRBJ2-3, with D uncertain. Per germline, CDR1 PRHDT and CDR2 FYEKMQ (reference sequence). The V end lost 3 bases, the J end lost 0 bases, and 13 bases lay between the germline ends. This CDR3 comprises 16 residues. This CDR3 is CASSLFVTTSTDTQYF. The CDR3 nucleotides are TGTGCCAGCAGCTTGTTTGTCACTACTAGCACAGATACGCAGTATTTT. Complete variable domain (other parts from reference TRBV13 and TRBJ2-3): AAGVIQSPRHLIKEKRETATLKCYPIPRHDTVYWYQQGPGQDPQFLISFYEKMQSDKGSIPDRFSAQQFSDYHSELNMSSLELGDSALYFCASSLFVTTSTDTQYFGPGTRLTVL.

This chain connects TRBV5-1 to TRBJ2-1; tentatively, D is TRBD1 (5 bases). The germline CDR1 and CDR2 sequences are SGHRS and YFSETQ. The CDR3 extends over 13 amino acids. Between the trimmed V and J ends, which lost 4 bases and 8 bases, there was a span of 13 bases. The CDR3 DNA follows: TGCGCCAGCAGCGGCGGATTCAGGGATGAGCAGTTCTTC. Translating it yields CASSGGFRDEQFF.

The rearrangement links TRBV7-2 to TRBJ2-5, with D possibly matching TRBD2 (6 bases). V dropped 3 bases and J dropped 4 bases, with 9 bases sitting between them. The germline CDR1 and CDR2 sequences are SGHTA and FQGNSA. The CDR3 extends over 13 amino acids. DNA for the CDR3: TGTGCCAGCAGCTTCTTGGGAGGAGAGACCCAGTACTTC. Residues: CASSFLGGETQYF.

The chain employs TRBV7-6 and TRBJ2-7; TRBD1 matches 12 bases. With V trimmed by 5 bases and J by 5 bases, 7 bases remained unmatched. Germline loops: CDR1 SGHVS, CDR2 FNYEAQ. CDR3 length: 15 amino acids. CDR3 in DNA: TGTGCCAGCAGCCCATCCGGGACAGGGGGCCACGAGCAGTACTTC. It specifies CASSPSGTGGHEQYF. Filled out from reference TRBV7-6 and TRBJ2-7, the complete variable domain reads GAGVSQSPRYKVTKRGQDVALRCDPISGHVSLYWYRQALGQGPEFLTYFNYEAQQDKSGLPNDRFSAERPEGSISTLTIQRTEQRDSAMYRCASSPSGTGGHEQYFGPGTRLTVT.

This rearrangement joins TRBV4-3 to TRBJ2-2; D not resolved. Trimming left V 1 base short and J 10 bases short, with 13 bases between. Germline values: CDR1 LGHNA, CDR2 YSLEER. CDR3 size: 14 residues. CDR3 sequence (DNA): TGCGCCAGCAGCCAAGGGATGGAGCTTCAGGAGCTGTTTTTT. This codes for CASSQGMELQELFF.

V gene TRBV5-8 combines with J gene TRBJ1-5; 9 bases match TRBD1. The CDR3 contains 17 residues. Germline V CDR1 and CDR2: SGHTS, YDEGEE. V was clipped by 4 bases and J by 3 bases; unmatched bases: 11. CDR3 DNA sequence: TGTGCCAGCAGCCCCGGGACAGGGTTAGTGTACAATCAGCCCCAGCATTTT. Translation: CASSPGTGLVYNQPQHF.

The DNA of the CDR3 is TGTGCCAGCACGAAGGGGCATAATTCACCCCTCCACTTT. Translation gives CASTKGHNSPLHF. The chain recombines TRBV27 with TRBJ1-6; the D gene is possibly TRBD1 (5 bases). Per the germline V gene, CDR1 is MNHEY and CDR2 is SMNVEV (reference sequence). This CDR3 is built from 13 residues. V was cut by 7 bases and J by 5 bases, with 9 bases left in between.

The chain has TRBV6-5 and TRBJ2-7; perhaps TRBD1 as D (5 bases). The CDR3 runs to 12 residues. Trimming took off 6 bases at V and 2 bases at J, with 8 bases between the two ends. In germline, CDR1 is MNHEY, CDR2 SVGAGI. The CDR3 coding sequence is TGTGCCAGCAGATCGACAGCCTACGAGCAGTACTTC. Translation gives CASRSTAYEQYF.

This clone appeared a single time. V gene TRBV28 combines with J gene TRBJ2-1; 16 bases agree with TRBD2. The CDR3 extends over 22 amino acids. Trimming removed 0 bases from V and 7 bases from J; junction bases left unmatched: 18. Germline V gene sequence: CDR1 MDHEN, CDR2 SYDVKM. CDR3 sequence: CASSLWTPGLAGGGPLANEQFF. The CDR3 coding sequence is TGTGCCAGCAGTTTATGGACTCCGGGACTAGCGGGGGGGGGCCCACTAGCGAATGAGCAGTTCTTC. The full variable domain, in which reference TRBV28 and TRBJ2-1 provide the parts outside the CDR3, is DVKVTQSSRYLVKRTGEKVFLECVQDMDHENMFWYRQDPGLGLRLIYFSYDVKMKEKGDIPEGYSVSREKKERFSLILESASTNQTSMYLCASSLWTPGLAGGGPLANEQFFGPGTRLTVL.

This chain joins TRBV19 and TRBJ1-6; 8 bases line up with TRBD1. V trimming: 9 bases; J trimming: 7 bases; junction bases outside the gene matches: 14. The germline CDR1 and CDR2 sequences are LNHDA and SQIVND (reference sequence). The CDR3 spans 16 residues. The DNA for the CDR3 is TGTGCCAGCCAATCAGTCTGGACAGGGTCGAATTCACCCCTCCACTTT. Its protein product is CASQSVWTGSNSPLHF.

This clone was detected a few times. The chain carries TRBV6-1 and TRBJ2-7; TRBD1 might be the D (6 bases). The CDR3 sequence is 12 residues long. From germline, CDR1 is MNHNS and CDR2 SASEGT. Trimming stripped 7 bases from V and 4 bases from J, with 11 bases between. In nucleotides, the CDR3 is TGTGCCAGCACCGACCAGGGGTACGAGCAGTACTTC. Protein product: CASTDQGYEQYF.

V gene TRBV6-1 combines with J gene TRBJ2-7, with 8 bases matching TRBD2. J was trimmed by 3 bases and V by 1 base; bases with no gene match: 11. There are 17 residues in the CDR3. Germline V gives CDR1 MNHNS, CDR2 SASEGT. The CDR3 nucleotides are TGTGCCAGCAGTGAAGACGGGGGGGCCTACCCGCGCTACGAGCAGTACTTC. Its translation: CASSEDGGAYPRYEQYF.